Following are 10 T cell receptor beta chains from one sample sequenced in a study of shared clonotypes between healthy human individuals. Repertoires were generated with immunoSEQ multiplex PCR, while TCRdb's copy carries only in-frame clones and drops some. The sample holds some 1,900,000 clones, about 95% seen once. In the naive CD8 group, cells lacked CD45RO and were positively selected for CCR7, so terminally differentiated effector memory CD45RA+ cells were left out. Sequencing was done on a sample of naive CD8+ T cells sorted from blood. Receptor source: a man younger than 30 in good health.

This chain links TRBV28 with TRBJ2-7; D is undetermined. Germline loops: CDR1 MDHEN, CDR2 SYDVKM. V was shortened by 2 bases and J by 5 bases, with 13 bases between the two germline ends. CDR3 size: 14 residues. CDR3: CASSLMGRIDEQYF. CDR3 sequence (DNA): TGTGCCAGCAGTTTAATGGGCAGGATCGACGAGCAGTACTTC. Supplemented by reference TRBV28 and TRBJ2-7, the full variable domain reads DVKVTQSSRYLVKRTGEKVFLECVQDMDHENMFWYRQDPGLGLRLIYFSYDVKMKEKGDIPEGYSVSREKKERFSLILESASTNQTSMYLCASSLMGRIDEQYFGPGTRLTVT.

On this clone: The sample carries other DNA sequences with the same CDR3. CDR3 nucleotide sequence: TGTGCCAGCAGCCTGACAGGGGGCGGCTACGAGCAGTACTTC. Residues: CASSLTGGGYEQYF. The chain carries TRBV5-8 and TRBJ2-7; 10 positions match TRBD1. The germline CDR1 and CDR2 sequences are SGHTS and YDEGEE. J lost 3 bases, V lost 4 bases, and 4 bases had no gene match. The CDR3 is 14 residues long.

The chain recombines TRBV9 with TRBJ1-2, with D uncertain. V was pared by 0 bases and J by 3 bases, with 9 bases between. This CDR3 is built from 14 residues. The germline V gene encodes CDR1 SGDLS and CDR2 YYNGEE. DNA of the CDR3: TGTGCCAGCAGCGTAGAGGGCGGGCACTATGGCTACACCTTC. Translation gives CASSVEGGHYGYTF.

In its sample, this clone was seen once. The CDR3 sequence is CASSGLAGGPSYEQYF. CDR3 nucleotides: TGTGCCAGCAGCGGACTAGCGGGAGGCCCCTCCTACGAGCAGTACTTC. V usage is TRBV9 and J usage is TRBJ2-5, with TRBD2 matching 13 bases. The better agreement between TRBJ2-7 and the DNA end casts doubt on the J call. Germline V lookup: CDR1 SGDLS, CDR2 YYNGEE. The CDR3 length is 16 residues.

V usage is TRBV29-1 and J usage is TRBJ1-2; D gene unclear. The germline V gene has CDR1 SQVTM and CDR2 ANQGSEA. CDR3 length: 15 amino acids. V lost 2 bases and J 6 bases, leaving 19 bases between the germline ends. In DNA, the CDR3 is TGCAGCGTTGAACTTGTACGTGTGATTATCCATGGCTACACCTTC. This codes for CSVELVRVIIHGYTF.

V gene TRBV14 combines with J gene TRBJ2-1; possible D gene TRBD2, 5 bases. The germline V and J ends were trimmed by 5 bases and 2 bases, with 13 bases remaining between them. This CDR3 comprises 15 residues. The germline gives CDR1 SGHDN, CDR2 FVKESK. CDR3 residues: CASSLGASAYNEQFF. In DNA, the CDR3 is TGTGCCAGCAGCTTGGGAGCGTCTGCCTACAATGAGCAGTTCTTC.

The DNA for the CDR3 is TGTGCCAGCAGTGAAATAAACAGGCTGGACGAGCAGTACTTC. It encodes CASSEINRLDEQYF. V usage is TRBV6-1 and J usage is TRBJ2-7, with D possibly matching TRBD1 (5 bases). CDR1 MNHNS and CDR2 SASEGT come from the germline V gene. Deletions cut 2 bases from V and 5 bases from J, with 13 bases between. This CDR3 comprises 14 residues.

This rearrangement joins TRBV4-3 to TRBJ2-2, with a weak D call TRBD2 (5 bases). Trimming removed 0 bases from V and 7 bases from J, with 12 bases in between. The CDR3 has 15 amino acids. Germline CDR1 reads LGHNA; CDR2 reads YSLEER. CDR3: CASSQDHYGGGELFF. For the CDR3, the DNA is TGCGCCAGCAGCCAAGATCACTATGGAGGCGGGGAGCTGTTTTTT.

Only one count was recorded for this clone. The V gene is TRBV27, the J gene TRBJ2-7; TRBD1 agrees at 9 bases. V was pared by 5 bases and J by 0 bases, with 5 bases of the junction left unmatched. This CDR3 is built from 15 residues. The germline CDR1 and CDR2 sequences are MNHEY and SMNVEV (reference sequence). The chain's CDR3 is CASSLGTGISYEQYF. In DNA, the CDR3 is TGTGCCAGCAGTCTTGGGACAGGGATCTCCTACGAGCAGTACTTC.

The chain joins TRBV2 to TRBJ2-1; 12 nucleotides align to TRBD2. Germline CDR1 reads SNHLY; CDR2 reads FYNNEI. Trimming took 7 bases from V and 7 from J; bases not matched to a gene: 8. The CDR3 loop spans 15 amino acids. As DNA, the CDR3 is TGTGCCAGCAAGGTTCTAGCGGGAGGGATTAATGAGCAGTTCTTC. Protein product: CASKVLAGGINEQFF.